This T cell receptor (beta chain) is from a study of T cells after posttransplantation cyclophosphamide. The data were produced by immunoSEQ multiplex PCR, yet TCRdb's version contains in-frame clones alone and is incomplete. The table lists roughly 70,000 clones, just under 95% of them singletons. Notes on the study in general: Later blood repertoires were often dominated by clones from the donor CD8+ memory compartment. Skin or GI-infiltrating T cells shared few TRB sequences with blood. Recipient CMV seropositivity and CMV reactivation strongly tracked TRB clonality.

To note about this clone: What it binds is not known.

The related graft donor's blood sample was taken on the day of bone marrow donation. The sequence derives from a woman in her twenties or thirties in good health and a related stem cell transplant donor. Material: PBMCs.

In DNA form, the CDR3 reads TGTGCCAGCAGCCCCCCCCGGACCTACGAGCAGTACTTC. This sequence encodes CASSPPRTYEQYF. The chain links TRBV7-9 to TRBJ2-7; D gene unclear. CDR3 length: 13 residues. Germline V CDR1 and CDR2: SEHNR, FQNEAQ (reference sequence). V dropped 5 bases and J dropped 2 bases, with 10 bases sitting between them.